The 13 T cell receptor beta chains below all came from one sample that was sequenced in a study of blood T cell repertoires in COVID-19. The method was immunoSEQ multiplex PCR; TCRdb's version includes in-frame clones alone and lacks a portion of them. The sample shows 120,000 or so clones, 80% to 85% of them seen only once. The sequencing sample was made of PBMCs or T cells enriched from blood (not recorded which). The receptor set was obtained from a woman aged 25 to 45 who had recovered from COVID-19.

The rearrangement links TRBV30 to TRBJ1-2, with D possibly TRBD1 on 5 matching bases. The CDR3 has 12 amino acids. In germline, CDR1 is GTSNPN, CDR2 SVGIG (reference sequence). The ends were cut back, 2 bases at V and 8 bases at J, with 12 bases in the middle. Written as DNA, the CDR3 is TGTGCCTGGAGTCTCCAGGGCTGGGGCTACACCTTC. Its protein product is CAWSLQGWGYTF.

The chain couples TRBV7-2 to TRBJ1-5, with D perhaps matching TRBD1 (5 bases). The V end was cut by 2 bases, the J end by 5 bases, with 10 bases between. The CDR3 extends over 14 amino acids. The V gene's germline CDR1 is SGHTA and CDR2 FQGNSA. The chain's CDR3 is CASSLQGWDQPQHF. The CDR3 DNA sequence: TGTGCCAGCAGCTTACAGGGCTGGGATCAGCCCCAGCATTTT.

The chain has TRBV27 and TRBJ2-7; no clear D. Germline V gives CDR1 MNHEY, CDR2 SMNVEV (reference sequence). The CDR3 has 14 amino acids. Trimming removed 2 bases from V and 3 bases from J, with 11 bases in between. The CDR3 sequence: CASSLRVNSYEQYF. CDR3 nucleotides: TGTGCCAGCAGTTTAAGAGTTAACAGCTACGAGCAGTACTTC.

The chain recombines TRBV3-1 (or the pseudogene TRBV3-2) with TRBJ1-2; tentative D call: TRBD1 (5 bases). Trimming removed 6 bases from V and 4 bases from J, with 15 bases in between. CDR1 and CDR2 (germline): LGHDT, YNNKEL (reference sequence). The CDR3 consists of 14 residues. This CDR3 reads CASSLYGGGYGYTF. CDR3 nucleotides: TGTGCCAGCAGTTTATATGGGGGGGGCTATGGCTACACCTTC.

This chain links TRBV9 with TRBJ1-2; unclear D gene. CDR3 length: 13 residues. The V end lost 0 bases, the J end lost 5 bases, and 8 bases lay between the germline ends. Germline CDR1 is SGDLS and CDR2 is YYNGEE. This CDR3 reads CASSVVSGYGYTF. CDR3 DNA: TGTGCCAGCAGCGTAGTTTCAGGTTATGGCTACACCTTC.

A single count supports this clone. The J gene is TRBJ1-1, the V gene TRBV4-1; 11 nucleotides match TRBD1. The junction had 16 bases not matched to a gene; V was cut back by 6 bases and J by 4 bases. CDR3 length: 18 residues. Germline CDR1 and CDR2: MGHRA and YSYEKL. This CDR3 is CASRVGVGDRGEGTEAFF. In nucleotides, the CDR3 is TGCGCCAGCAGGGTCGGCGTGGGGGACAGGGGGGAGGGCACTGAAGCTTTCTTT.

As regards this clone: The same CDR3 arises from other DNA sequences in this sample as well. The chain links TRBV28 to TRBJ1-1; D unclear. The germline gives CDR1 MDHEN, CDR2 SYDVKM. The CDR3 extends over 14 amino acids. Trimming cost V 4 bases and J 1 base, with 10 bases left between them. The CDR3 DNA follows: TGTGCCAGCAGTTCAACGGGGAGGAACACTGAAGCTTTCTTT. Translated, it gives CASSSTGRNTEAFF.

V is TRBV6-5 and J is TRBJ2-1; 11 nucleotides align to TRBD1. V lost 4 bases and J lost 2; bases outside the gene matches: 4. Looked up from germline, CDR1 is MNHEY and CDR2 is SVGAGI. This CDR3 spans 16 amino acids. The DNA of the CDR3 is TGTGCCAGCAGTTCCCGGACAGGGGGCACCTACAATGAGCAGTTCTTC. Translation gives CASSSRTGGTYNEQFF.

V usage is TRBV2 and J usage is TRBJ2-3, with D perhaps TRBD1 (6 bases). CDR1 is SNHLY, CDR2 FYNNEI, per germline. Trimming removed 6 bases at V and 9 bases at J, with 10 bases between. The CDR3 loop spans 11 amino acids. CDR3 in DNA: TGTGCCAGCAGAGAGGGGGACACGCAGTATTTT. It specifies CASREGDTQYF.

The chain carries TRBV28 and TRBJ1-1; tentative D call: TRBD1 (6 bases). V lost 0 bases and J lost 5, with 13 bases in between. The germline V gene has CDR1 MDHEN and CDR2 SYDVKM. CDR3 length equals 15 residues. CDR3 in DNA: TGTGCCAGCAGTTTATGGGCAGGGGTTTGGACTGAAGCTTTCTTT. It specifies CASSLWAGVWTEAFF.

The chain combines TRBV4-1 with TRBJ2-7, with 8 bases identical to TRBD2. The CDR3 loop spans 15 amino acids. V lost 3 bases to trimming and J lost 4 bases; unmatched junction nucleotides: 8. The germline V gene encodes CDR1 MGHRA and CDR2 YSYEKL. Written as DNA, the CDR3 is TGCGCCAGCAGCCATCCCCCGGGAGGGCAATACGAGCAGTACTTC. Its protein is CASSHPPGGQYEQYF.

The CDR3 loop is CASTREGSGANVLTF. CDR3 in DNA: TGCGCCAGCACCCGAGAGGGTAGTGGGGCCAACGTCCTGACTTTC. The rearrangement uses TRBV5-1 and TRBJ2-6, with a tentative D call TRBD2 (5 bases). Germline V lookup: CDR1 SGHRS, CDR2 YFSETQ. The CDR3 runs to 15 residues. V gave up 6 bases and J gave up 3 bases, with 13 bases separating them.

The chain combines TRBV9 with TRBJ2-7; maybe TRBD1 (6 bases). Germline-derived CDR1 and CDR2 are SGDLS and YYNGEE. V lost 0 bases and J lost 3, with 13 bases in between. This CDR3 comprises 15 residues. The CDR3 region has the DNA TGTGCCAGCAGCGTAGACCCAGGGGCCAGCTACGAGCAGTACTTC. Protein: CASSVDPGASYEQYF.